The TCR beta chain described here comes from a study of cytomegalovirus exposure and HLA in healthy donors. Study-wide results and caveats: TCR beta chains associated with HLA were, in a later analysis, more clonally expanded than equally common others. The study flagged some 180 TCR beta chains as cytomegalovirus-associated.

Between the trimmed V and J ends, which lost 0 bases and 7 bases, there was a span of 8 bases. Germline CDR1 is SGHNT and CDR2 is YYREEE (reference sequence). The CDR3 covers 12 residues. The PCR contained 60 Vbeta and 13 Jbeta primers. Only in-frame clones appear in the TCRdb table, and some are missing; sequencing was by immunoSEQ multiplex PCR. The table lists about 140,000 clones, over 70% of them singletons, with roughly 14% in the top ten. This clone occurred a few times. The target antigen is unknown. The rearrangement uses TRBV5-4 and TRBJ2-7; D is possibly TRBD2 (5 bases). This receptor was obtained from a woman in her thirties or forties in good health and CMV-seronegative. Sequencing was performed on PBMCs. CDR3 residues: CASSLDGEEQYF. CDR3 sequence (DNA): TGTGCCAGCAGCTTGGACGGGGAAGAGCAGTACTTC.